The clone carrying this TCR beta chain was counted many times. V lost 0 bases to trimming and J lost 2 bases, with 7 bases between them. CDR3 size: 15 residues. Germline V gene lookup returns CDR1 SNHLY and CDR2 FYNNEI. This entry comes from a study of early T cells in non-severe SARS-CoV-2 infection. About the research overall: Chains were not paired, and sequencing was done on bulk RNA from unsorted whole blood.

One entry per CDR3 protein results from TCRdb running MiXCR on the 5' RACE reads. The table has tens of thousands of distinct CDR3 sequences, approximately 5.6% seen once. The receptor comes from an adult who was a healthcare worker with PCR-confirmed SARS-CoV-2 infection or an uninfected control (not recorded which). The chain recombines TRBV2 with TRBJ1-4; the D gene is possibly TRBD1 (5 bases). The material sequenced was whole blood. For the CDR3, the DNA is TGTGCCAGCAGTGAAGCAGGGGTGACTAATGAAAAACTGTTTTTT. The encoded protein is CASSEAGVTNEKLFF. The full variable domain, in which reference TRBV2 and TRBJ1-4 provide the parts outside the CDR3, is EPEVTQTPSHQVTQMGQEVILRCVPISNHLYFYWYRQILGQKVEFLVSFYNNEISEKSEIFDDQFSVERPDGSNFTLKIRSTKLEDSAMYFCASSEAGVTNEKLFFGSGTQLSVL.